Shown below are 4 T cell receptor beta chains from a single sample sequenced in a study of cytomegalovirus exposure and HLA in healthy donors. 60 Vbeta and 13 Jbeta primers were used in PCR. The repertoire was sequenced with immunoSEQ multiplex PCR; TCRdb's copy has only in-frame clones and lacks some. The sample records over 150,000 clones, roughly 80% being singletons. Sequenced material: PBMCs. These receptor sequences come from a woman aged 30 to 39 in good health and CMV-seropositive.

The V gene is TRBV6-1, the J gene TRBJ2-3, with 8 bases identical to TRBD1. Germline V lookup: CDR1 MNHNS, CDR2 SASEGT. This CDR3 is built from 15 residues. Trimming took 2 bases from V and 3 from J; bases not matched to a gene: 4. The CDR3 sequence: CASSEKGTGTDTQYF. The CDR3 coding sequence is TGTGCCAGCAGTGAAAAAGGGACAGGAACAGATACGCAGTATTTT.

This clone has a single count. The genes are TRBV6-5 and TRBJ1-1; D gene ambiguous. The CDR3 is 15 residues long. The germline V gene encodes CDR1 MNHEY and CDR2 SVGAGI. V lost 5 bases to trimming and J lost 0 bases, with 13 bases between them. As DNA, the CDR3 is TGTGCCAGCAGTCAACCGGTTTCCATGAACACTGAAGCTTTCTTT. Translation: CASSQPVSMNTEAFF.

The V and J genes are TRBV15 and TRBJ2-1, with 8 positions matching TRBD1. CDR1 and CDR2 (germline): LNHNV, YYDKDF (reference sequence). The CDR3 totals 15 residues. After removal of 1 base from V and 5 bases from J, the junction contained 4 bases not matched to a gene. The CDR3 reads CATSRGTGFDNEQFF. Written as DNA, the CDR3 is TGTGCCACCAGCAGAGGGACAGGGTTCGACAATGAGCAGTTCTTC.

The chain has TRBV10-1 and TRBJ2-7; the D gene is possibly TRBD1 (5 bases). There are 14 residues in the CDR3. Deletions cut 2 bases from V and 6 bases from J, with 14 bases between. The germline gives CDR1 WNHNN, CDR2 SYGVQD (reference sequence). CDR3 residues: CASSEGRALGEQYF. The CDR3 DNA sequence: TGCGCCAGCAGTGAGGGCAGGGCTCTGGGCGAGCAGTACTTC.